This TCR beta chain is from a study of blood T cell repertoires in COVID-19. For the study at large: Samples taken during acute and convalescent COVID-19 were collected in the United States, Italy and Spain.

J lost 4 bases, V lost 4 bases, and 4 bases had no gene match. The length of the CDR3 is 14 residues. Germline values: CDR1 SNHLY, CDR2 FYNNEI. Original analysis: From reference gene primer amplification, estimates of nucleated cell counts were derived. Clones were sequenced by immunoSEQ multiplex PCR, and TCRdb holds only the in-frame ones, with some missing. The DNA gave D and trimming, while V, J and clone size come from that table. The data contain roughly 200,000 clones, 84% of them seen just once; the ten biggest clones take up roughly 20%. The receptor's source is a woman aged 80 or over with active or convalescent COVID-19. Sequencing was carried out using peripheral blood. The chain couples TRBV2 to TRBJ2-3, with 8 positions matching TRBD2. Here the CDR3 reads CASSVNGGADTQYF. The CDR3 DNA follows: TGTGCCAGCAGTGTCAACGGGGGGGCAGATACGCAGTATTTT. Together with reference TRBV2 and TRBJ2-3, the CDR3 gives the full variable domain: EPEVTQTPSHQVTQMGQEVILRCVPISNHLYFYWYRQILGQKVEFLVSFYNNEISEKSEIFDDQFSVERPDGSNFTLKIRSTKLEDSAMYFCASSVNGGADTQYFGPGTRLTVL.